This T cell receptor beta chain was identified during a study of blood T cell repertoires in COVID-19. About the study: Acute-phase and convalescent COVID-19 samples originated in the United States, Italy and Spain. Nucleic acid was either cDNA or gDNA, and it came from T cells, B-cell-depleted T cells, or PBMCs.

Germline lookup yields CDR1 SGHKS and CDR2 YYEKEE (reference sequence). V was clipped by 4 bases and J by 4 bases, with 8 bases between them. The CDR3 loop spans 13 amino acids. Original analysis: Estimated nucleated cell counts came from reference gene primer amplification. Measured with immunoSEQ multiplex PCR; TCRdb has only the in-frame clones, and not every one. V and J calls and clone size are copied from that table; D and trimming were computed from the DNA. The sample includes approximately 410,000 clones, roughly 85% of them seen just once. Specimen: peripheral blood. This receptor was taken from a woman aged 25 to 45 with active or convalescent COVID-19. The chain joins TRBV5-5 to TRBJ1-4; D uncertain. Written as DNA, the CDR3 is TGTGCCAGCAGCGTCGGGGTTAATGAAAAACTGTTTTTT. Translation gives CASSVGVNEKLFF. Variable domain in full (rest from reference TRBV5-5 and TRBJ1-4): DAGVTQSPTHLIKTRGQQVTLRCSPISGHKSVSWYQQVLGQGPQFIFQYYEKEERGRGNFPDRFSARQFPNYSSELNVNALLLGDSALYLCASSVGVNEKLFFGSGTQLSVL.